This TCR beta chain was captured by sequencing in a study of blood T cell repertoires in COVID-19. Study as a whole: Samples taken during acute and convalescent COVID-19 were collected in the United States, Italy and Spain.

Under the authors' procedure: Estimation of nucleated cell counts relied on the amplification of reference gene primers. Produced via immunoSEQ multiplex PCR; TCRdb's table is partial and in-frame only. V and J calls and clone size come straight from that table; D and trimming were deduced from the DNA. Here the sample spans 340,000 or so clones, over 75% being singletons. The CDR3 runs to 15 residues. Germline CDR1 is KGHSH and CDR2 is LQKENI. V was pared by 1 base and J by 0 bases, with 9 bases between. The chain is built from TRBV18 and TRBJ1-1, with no clear D. Material for sequencing was peripheral blood. This receptor was taken from a man in his forties or fifties with active or convalescent COVID-19. In DNA form, the CDR3 reads TGTGCCAGCTCACCACTATCGGGGATGAACACTGAAGCTTTCTTT. This encodes CASSPLSGMNTEAFF.